The clone carrying this T cell receptor (beta chain) was picked up a small number of times. The Seattle patients joined while their infection was active and were tracked longitudinally afterward. Repertoires were generated with immunoSEQ multiplex PCR, while TCRdb's copy carries only in-frame clones and drops some. The sample includes roughly 24,000 clones, about 88% of them seen just once. This entry comes from a study of blood T cell repertoires in COVID-19. Study context: Acute and convalescent COVID-19 samples came from the United States, Italy and Spain. In each case, the material was cDNA or gDNA derived from T cells, B-cell-depleted T cells, or PBMCs.

The ends were cut back, 4 bases at V and 12 bases at J, with 13 bases in the middle. CDR3 length: 11 amino acids. The V gene's germline CDR1 is SQVTM and CDR2 ANQGSEA. This clonotype was sampled from a man between 65 and 79 years old with COVID-19, enrolled during active disease. Sequencing was performed on peripheral blood. The chain is built from TRBV29-1 and TRBJ2-1; D might be TRBD1 (6 bases). CDR3 sequence reads: CSVAGRGTQFF. CDR3 in DNA: TGCAGCGTTGCGGGCAGGGGCACGCAGTTCTTC.